The rows below give T cell receptor beta chains drawn from one sample of a study of control samples from healthy donors and cancer patients. Some clones are missing from TCRdb's copy, which holds only in-frame ones; the method was immunoSEQ multiplex PCR. The sample records around 170,000 clones, about 91% being singletons. Source material: blood. These receptors came from a woman in her twenties or thirties in good health. Each CDR3 is given with its conserved first and last residue. The D gene is left open where the match is weak. The listing skips clone size in some rows; elsewhere it reads once, few, many or a size class.

j_gene	d_gene	v_gene	abundance	CDR3aa	CDR3nt
TRBJ1-4	.	TRBV7-6	.	CASSLSPRVTNEKLFF	TGTGCCAGCAGCTTATCCCCCCGGGTGACTAATGAAAAACTGTTTTTT
TRBJ1-4	.	TRBV19	.	CASSHTGGYEKLFF	TGTGCCAGTAGTCACACTGGTGGGTATGAAAAACTGTTTTTT
TRBJ2-1	.	TRBV12-5	.	CASGLVGVGAFEQFF	TGTGCTAGTGGTTTGGTTGGCGTCGGAGCGTTTGAGCAGTTCTTC
TRBJ2-1	TRBD2	TRBV11-2	.	CASRDTARGGNEQFF	TGTGCCAGCAGAGATACAGCCCGGGGGGGTAATGAGCAGTTCTTC
TRBJ1-5	TRBD1	TRBV6-2/TRBV6-3	.	CASSYLPGQGYSNQPQHF	TGTGCCAGCAGTTACCTCCCCGGACAGGGGTATAGCAATCAGCCCCAGCATTTT
TRBJ2-1	.	TRBV9	.	CASSVGGREQFF	TGTGCCAGCAGCGTAGGAGGTCGCGAGCAGTTCTTC
TRBJ2-5	TRBD2	TRBV7-9	.	CASSPSGRAVQETQYF	TGTGCCAGCAGCCCCAGCGGGAGGGCCGTCCAAGAGACCCAGTACTTC
TRBJ1-5	TRBD1	TRBV27	few	CASSTGTAINQPQHF	TGTGCCAGCAGCACCGGGACAGCCATAAATCAGCCCCAGCATTTT
TRBJ1-1	TRBD1	TRBV27	.	CASSRQGFTAFF	TGTGCCAGCAGTAGACAGGGGTTTACAGCTTTCTTT
TRBJ2-3	.	TRBV24-1	.	CATSVGGDTQYF	TGTGCCACCAGTGTAGGCGGAGATACGCAGTATTTT
TRBJ1-4	.	TRBV5-1	.	CASSFSGRGEKLFF	TGCGCCAGCAGCTTCTCAGGGAGGGGTGAAAAACTGTTTTTT
TRBJ1-6	.	TRBV30	.	CAWIQEGSYNSPLHF	TGTGCCTGGATACAGGAAGGATCCTATAATTCACCCCTCCACTTT
TRBJ1-5	.	TRBV2	few	CASSTGSNNQPQHF	TGTGCCAGCAGCACCGGGTCGAATAATCAGCCCCAGCATTTT
TRBJ1-2	.	TRBV19	.	CASRDGAHYGYTF	TGTGCCAGCCGGGACGGCGCCCACTATGGCTACACCTTC
TRBJ2-1	.	TRBV18	.	CASSPANEQFF	TGTGCCAGCTCACCAGCGAATGAGCAGTTCTTC
TRBJ1-1	.	TRBV7-9	.	CASAVGTEAFF	TGTGCCAGCGCAGTGGGCACTGAAGCTTTCTTT
TRBJ1-1	.	TRBV11-2	.	CASSLRRGVEAFF	TGTGCCAGCAGCTTACGCCGGGGGGTTGAAGCTTTCTTT
TRBJ2-3	TRBD2	TRBV4-1	.	CASSHLRRGSSTDTQYF	TGCGCCAGCAGCCATCTACGGCGGGGGTCCAGCACAGATACGCAGTATTTT
TRBJ2-1	.	TRBV7-2	few	CASSQQQKRQFF	TGTGCCAGCAGCCAGCAGCAGAAGAGACAGTTCTTC
TRBJ2-6	TRBD2	TRBV19	.	CASSPGGGKNVLTF	TGTGCCAGTAGCCCCGGGGGGGGAAAAAACGTCCTGACTTTC
TRBJ2-3	TRBD2	TRBV15	.	CATSRERGGGSTDTQYF	TGTGCCACCAGCAGAGAGAGGGGCGGGGGGAGCACAGATACGCAGTATTTT
TRBJ1-2	.	TRBV7-9	.	CASSSSWGPYGYTF	TGTGCCAGCAGCTCCTCCTGGGGACCCTATGGCTACACCTTC
TRBJ1-1	.	TRBV18	.	CASSPRGGENTEAFF	TGTGCCAGCTCACCACGAGGGGGAGAGAACACTGAAGCTTTCTTT
TRBJ1-4	TRBD1	TRBV5-1	.	CASSLGQGREKLFF	TGCGCCAGCAGCTTGGGACAGGGGAGGGAAAAACTGTTTTTT
TRBJ1-1	TRBD1	TRBV29-1	.	CSVEVFRGQDTEAFF	TGCAGCGTTGAAGTCTTCAGGGGGCAGGACACTGAAGCTTTCTTT
TRBJ1-1	.	TRBV7-2	.	CASSSQGMNTEAFF	TGTGCCAGCAGTTCACAGGGCATGAACACTGAAGCTTTCTTT
TRBJ2-3	TRBD1	TRBV2	.	CASGGQGGSTDTQYF	TGTGCCAGCGGGGGACAGGGGGGGAGCACAGATACGCAGTATTTT
TRBJ1-1	TRBD1	TRBV5-6	.	CASSLGTGSTEAFF	TGTGCCAGCAGCTTGGGGACAGGGTCTACTGAAGCTTTCTTT
TRBJ2-5	TRBD1	TRBV27	.	CASSSGTGGAETQYF	TGTGCCAGCAGTTCCGGGACAGGGGGCGCCGAGACCCAGTACTTC